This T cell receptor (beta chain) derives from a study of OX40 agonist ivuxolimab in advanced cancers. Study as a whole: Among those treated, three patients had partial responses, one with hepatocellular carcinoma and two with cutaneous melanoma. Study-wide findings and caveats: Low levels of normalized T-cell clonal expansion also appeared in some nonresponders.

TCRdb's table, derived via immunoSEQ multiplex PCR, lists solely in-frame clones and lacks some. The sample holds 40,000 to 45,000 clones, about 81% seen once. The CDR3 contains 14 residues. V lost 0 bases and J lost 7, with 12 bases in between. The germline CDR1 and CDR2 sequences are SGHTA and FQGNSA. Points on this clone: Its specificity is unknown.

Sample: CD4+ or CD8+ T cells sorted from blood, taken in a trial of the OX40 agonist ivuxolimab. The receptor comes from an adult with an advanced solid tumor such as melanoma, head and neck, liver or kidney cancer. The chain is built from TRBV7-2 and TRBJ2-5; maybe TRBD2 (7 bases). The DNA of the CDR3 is TGTGCCAGCAGCTTAGCGGGGGCTAGCGGGACCCAGTACTTC. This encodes CASSLAGASGTQYF.